This TCR beta chain originates from a study of T cells in Graves' hyperthyroidism and ophthalmopathy. As for the study in general: Peripheral blood was drawn at first diagnosis, prior to all treatment.

This clonotype appeared many times. Patients between 18 and 65 years old had hyperthyroidism, newly diagnosed and lasting under 2 months. Lactation, pregnancy, other autoimmune disease or uncontrolled infection led to exclusion of patients. The V and J ends lost 3 bases and 10 bases respectively, with 10 bases between them. CDR3 length equals 12 residues. Germline V gene sequence: CDR1 LGHDT, CDR2 YNNKEL (reference sequence). Authors of the study amplified TCR beta CDR3 regions from RNA transcripts. TCR CDR3 regions were first amplified by RT-PCR with HTBI primers. TCRdb ran MiXCR on the multiplex PCR reads and lists one entry per CDR3 protein. Among hundreds of thousands of distinct CDR3 sequences listed, approximately 14% were seen once.

Sequencing input: blood. The receptor was isolated from a woman between 18 and 30 years old with Graves' hyperthyroidism. The chain recombines TRBV3-1 with TRBJ2-1; TRBD1 is a possible D gene (6 bases). This chain's CDR3 is CASSHTGTEQFF. DNA of the CDR3: TGTGCCAGCAGCCATACCGGGACAGAGCAGTTCTTC.